The rows below give T cell receptor beta chains drawn from one sample of a study of cytomegalovirus exposure and HLA in healthy donors. Data came from immunoSEQ multiplex PCR; TCRdb stores just in-frame clones and leaves some out. The repertoire holds fewer than 200,000 clones, with 79% as singletons. Sequences were obtained from PBMCs. The receptors shown here come from a woman aged 40 to 50 in good health and CMV-seronegative. Both conserved end residues are trimmed from each CDR3.

cdr3_aa j_call v_call
ASSYSRQEVYGYT TRBJ1-2 TRBV6-5
ASSLGTSGRAPYEQY TRBJ2-7 TRBV11-2
ASSYSFRDSYYEQY TRBJ2-7 TRBV6-6
ASSPLTELGNTIY TRBJ1-3 TRBV18
ASSEGTRDNQPQH TRBJ1-5 TRBV5-1
ASTSTGDVTEAF TRBJ1-1 TRBV11-3
ASSLAARGGYGYT TRBJ1-2 TRBV7-9
ASSLGQGKIAF TRBJ1-1 TRBV5-8
ASSLGVRGLSTEAF TRBJ1-1 TRBV5-1
ASSLAVRGNEQF TRBJ2-1 TRBV5-1
ASSLRTGDLYGYT TRBJ1-2 TRBV7-8
ASSFRGLPGGYT TRBJ1-2 TRBV27
ASSEQWTGDEQY TRBJ2-7 TRBV2
ASSPRQLYGYT TRBJ1-2 TRBV6-5
ASSRHLLAGGSTGELF TRBJ2-2 TRBV4-3
ASKGGLNYGYT TRBJ1-2 TRBV2
ATSKWGLGNEQF TRBJ2-1 TRBV15
ASETQRGYEQY TRBJ2-7 TRBV6-1
ASSNLGTNTEAF TRBJ1-1 TRBV6-5
AWKNRGGRSSYNSPLH TRBJ1-6 TRBV30
ASSSGGGLLAGETTDTQY TRBJ2-3 TRBV7-6
ASSSDRGVRSNQPQH TRBJ1-5 TRBV2
ASSLETGMLGGQF TRBJ2-1 TRBV7-9
ASSESGQGRNTEAF TRBJ1-1 TRBV25-1
ASSKGQDNSPLH TRBJ1-6 TRBV18
ASSVLTGMNTGELF TRBJ2-2 TRBV9